This T cell receptor beta chain was sequenced during a study of blood T cell repertoires in COVID-19. Study-level background: Samples came from the United States, Italy and Spain, spanning acute and convalescent COVID-19. Sources were T cells, B-cell-depleted T cells, or PBMCs; the material itself was cDNA or gDNA.

In the original analysis: Estimates of nucleated cell counts were drawn from the amplification of reference gene primers. This table comes from immunoSEQ multiplex PCR, and its TCRdb copy is limited to in-frame clones, with some not included. V, J and clone size were drawn from that table, and D and trimming were deduced from the DNA. In the table there are 70,000 or so clones, roughly 74% of which are singletons. This clonotype was obtained from a human donor in a cohort sampled during active COVID-19. The sample consisted of peripheral blood.

DNA of the CDR3: TGTGCCCGCACCCCCACCGGGAGGGCCACTTACGAGCAGTACTTC. As protein: CARTPTGRATYEQYF. J is TRBJ2-7 and V is TRBV6-4; 8 nucleotides match TRBD2. Germline-derived CDR1 and CDR2 are MRHNA and SNTAGT. V dropped 11 bases and J dropped 4; count of bases not matched to a gene: 16. This CDR3 region has 15 residues.